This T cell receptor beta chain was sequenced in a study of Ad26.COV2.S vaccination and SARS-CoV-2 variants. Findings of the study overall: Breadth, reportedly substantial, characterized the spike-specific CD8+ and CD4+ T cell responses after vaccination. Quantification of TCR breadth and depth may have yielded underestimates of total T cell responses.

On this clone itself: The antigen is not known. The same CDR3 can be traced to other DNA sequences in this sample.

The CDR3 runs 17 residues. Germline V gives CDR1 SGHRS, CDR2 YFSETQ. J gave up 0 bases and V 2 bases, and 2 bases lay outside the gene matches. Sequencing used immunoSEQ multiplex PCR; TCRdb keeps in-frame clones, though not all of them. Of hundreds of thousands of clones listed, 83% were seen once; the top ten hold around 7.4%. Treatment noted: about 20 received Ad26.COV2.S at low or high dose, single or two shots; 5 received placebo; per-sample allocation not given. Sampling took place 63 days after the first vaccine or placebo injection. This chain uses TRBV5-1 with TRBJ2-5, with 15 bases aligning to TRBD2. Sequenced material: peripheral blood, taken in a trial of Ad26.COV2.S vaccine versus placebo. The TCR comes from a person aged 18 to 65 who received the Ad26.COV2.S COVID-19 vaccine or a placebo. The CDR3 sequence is CASSLGTSGGNQETQYF. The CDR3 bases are TGCGCCAGCAGCTTAGGGACTAGCGGGGGGAACCAAGAGACCCAGTACTTC.